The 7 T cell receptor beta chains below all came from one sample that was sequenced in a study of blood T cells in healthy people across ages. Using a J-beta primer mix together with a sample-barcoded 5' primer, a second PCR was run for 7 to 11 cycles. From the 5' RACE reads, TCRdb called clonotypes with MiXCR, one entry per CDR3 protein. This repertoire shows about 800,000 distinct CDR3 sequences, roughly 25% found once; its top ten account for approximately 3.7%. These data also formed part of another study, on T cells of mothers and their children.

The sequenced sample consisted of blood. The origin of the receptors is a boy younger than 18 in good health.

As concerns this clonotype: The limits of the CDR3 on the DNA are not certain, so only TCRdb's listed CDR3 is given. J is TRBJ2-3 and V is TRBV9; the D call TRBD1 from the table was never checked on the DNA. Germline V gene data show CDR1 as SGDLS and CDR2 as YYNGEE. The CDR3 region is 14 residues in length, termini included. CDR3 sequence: CASSEWGRGTLLYF.

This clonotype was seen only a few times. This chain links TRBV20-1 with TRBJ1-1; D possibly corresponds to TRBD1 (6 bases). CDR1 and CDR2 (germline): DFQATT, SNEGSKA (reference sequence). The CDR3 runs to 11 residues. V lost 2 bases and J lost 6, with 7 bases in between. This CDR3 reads CSARPGAEAFF. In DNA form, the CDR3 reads TGCAGTGCTAGACCAGGGGCTGAAGCTTTCTTT.

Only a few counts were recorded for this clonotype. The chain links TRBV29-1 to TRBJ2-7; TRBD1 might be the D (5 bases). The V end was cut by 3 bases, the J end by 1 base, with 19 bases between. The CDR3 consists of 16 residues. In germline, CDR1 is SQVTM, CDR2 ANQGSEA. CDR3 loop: CSVEVSEDSTSYEQYF. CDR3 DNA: TGCAGCGTTGAGGTTTCCGAAGACAGCACGTCCTACGAGCAGTACTTC.

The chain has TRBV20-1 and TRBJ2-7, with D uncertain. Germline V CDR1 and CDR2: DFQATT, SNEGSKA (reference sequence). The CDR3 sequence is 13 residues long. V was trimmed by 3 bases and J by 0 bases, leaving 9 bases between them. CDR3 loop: CSASQESSYEQYF. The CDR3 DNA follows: TGCAGTGCTAGTCAGGAGAGCTCCTACGAGCAGTACTTC.

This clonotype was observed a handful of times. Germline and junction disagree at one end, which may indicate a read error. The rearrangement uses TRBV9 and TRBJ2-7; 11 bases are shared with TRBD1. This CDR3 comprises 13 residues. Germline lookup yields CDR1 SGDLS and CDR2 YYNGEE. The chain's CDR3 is CVSSQDRGHEQYF. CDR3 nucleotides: TGTGTCAGCAGTCAGGACAGGGGGCACGAGCAGTACTTC.

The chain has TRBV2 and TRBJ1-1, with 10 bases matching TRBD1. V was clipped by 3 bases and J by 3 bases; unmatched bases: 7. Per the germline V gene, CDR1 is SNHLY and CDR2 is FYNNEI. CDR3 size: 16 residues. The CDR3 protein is CASSERGDRGHTEAFF. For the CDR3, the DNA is TGTGCCAGCAGTGAGAGAGGGGACAGGGGTCACACTGAAGCTTTCTTT.

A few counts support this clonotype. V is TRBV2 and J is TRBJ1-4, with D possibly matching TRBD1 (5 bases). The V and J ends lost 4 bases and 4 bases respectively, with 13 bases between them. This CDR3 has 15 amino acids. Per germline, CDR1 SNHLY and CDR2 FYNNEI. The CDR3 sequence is CASSVLGLDNEKLFF. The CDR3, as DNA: TGTGCCAGCAGTGTTTTGGGGCTTGATAATGAAAAACTGTTTTTT.